This T cell receptor (beta chain) was captured in a study of shared T cell receptors in the human thymus. The table came from immunoSEQ multiplex PCR; TCRdb's copy has only in-frame clones and leaves some out. The sample has about 660,000 clones; 87% are singletons. The V gene lost 4 bases and the J gene lost 3 bases, with 17 bases spanning the gap. Germline V gene data show CDR1 as SQVTM and CDR2 as ANQGSEA. This CDR3 region has 15 residues. The data were also submitted as part of a second study, on human thymus T cells. That publication notes: Corrective surgery for congenital heart defects was being performed on the healthy Finnish infants who were the donors. Related research reported highly overlapping thymic repertoires among unrelated individuals.

This TCR was sampled from a boy under two years old with a congenital heart defect. This chain joins TRBV29-1 and TRBJ2-3; D possibly corresponds to TRBD1 (6 bases). What was sequenced was thymocytes. CDR3 coding DNA: TGCAGCGTTGCGACGGCGCTGAGGGGGACAGATACGCAGTATTTT. Translated: CSVATALRGTDTQYF.